This T cell receptor (beta chain) stems from a study of memory CD4+ T cells and cytomegalovirus serostatus. Study-wide results and caveats: Repertoires predicted CMV serostatus with median bootstrapped AUC of 0.95.

Single viable CD3+CD4+CD8-CD45RO+ cells were sorted as the memory CD4+ T cells. This clone was seen more than once but under ten times. What it binds is not known. Here immunoSEQ multiplex PCR was the method, and the copy in TCRdb shows in-frame clones only, minus some. The table records around 41,000 clones, about 82% of them present only once. The germline CDR1 and CDR2 sequences are MNHNS and SASEGT. Trimming cost V 4 bases and J 2 bases, with 6 bases left between them. The CDR3 loop spans 13 amino acids. This TCR came from an adult in good health and CMV-seronegative. Material for sequencing was memory CD4+ T cells from blood. This sequence joins TRBV6-1 and TRBJ1-3, with D unclear. CDR3 residues: CASSGTAGNTIYF. The CDR3 bases are TGTGCCAGCAGTGGGACGGCTGGAAACACCATATATTTT.